Presented here are 15 T cell receptor beta chains from one specimen sequenced in a study of blood T cell repertoires in COVID-19. Using immunoSEQ multiplex PCR, the repertoire was profiled, and TCRdb retains in-frame clones only, with some absent. Of some 250,000 clones in the sample, 82% were seen once. Material: peripheral blood. The receptor source for this set is a woman aged 18-29 years with acute or convalescent COVID-19.

The chain employs TRBV7-2 and TRBJ1-5; D remains unclear. Germline values: CDR1 SGHTA, CDR2 FQGNSA. Deletions cut 5 bases from V and 7 bases from J, with 12 bases between. CDR3 length equals 13 residues. The CDR3 region is CASSPTQIQPQHF. CDR3 DNA: TGTGCCAGCAGCCCGACTCAAATACAGCCCCAGCATTTT.

This clone was detected a few times. The chain joins TRBV7-9 to TRBJ1-2; the D gene is possibly TRBD1 (5 bases). This CDR3 region has 17 residues. The V gene's germline CDR1 is SEHNR and CDR2 FQNEAQ (reference sequence). Trimming took off 2 bases at V and 1 base at J, with 17 bases between the two ends. CDR3 amino acids: CASSLTWPGTGNYGYTF. As DNA, the CDR3 is TGTGCCAGCAGCTTAACCTGGCCAGGGACTGGTAACTATGGCTACACCTTC.

This clone is a singleton in its sample. The chain is built from TRBV10-3 and TRBJ2-3; the match to TRBD2 covers 10 bases. Germline V lookup: CDR1 ENHRY, CDR2 SYGVKD. The CDR3 contains 17 residues. The ends lost 4 bases at V and 2 bases at J; junction bases unmatched: 9. CDR3 amino acids: CAISGRTSGYDTDTQYF. The CDR3 coding sequence is TGTGCCATCAGTGGGCGGACTAGCGGATATGACACAGATACGCAGTATTTT.

The V and J genes are TRBV7-9 and TRBJ2-3; D is perhaps TRBD2 (6 bases). Germline V gene sequence: CDR1 SEHNR, CDR2 FQNEAQ (reference sequence). Trimming cost V 8 bases and J 1 base, with 19 bases left between them. This CDR3 has 16 residues. CDR3 sequence (DNA): TGTGCCAGCTCACCCCCCGGGGGTTTCGGCACAGATACGCAGTATTTT. Its protein product is CASSPPGGFGTDTQYF. The complete variable domain, with remaining parts taken from reference TRBV7-9 and TRBJ2-3, reads DTGVSQNPRHKITKRGQNVTFRCDPISEHNRLYWYRQTLGQGPEFLTYFQNEAQLEKSRLLSDRFSAERPKGSFSTLEIQRTEQGDSAMYLCASSPPGGFGTDTQYFGPGTRLTVL.

This clone has a single count. This chain connects TRBV29-1 to TRBJ2-3; tentatively, D is TRBD2 (5 bases). The germline V and J ends were trimmed by 6 bases and 5 bases, with 15 bases remaining between them. In germline, CDR1 is SQVTM, CDR2 ANQGSEA. The CDR3 has 13 amino acids. CDR3 sequence: CSVPLAGGDTQYF. CDR3 in DNA: TGCAGCGTGCCTCTAGCAGGAGGAGATACGCAGTATTTT.

This chain uses TRBV5-1 with TRBJ2-5, with D maybe TRBD1 (6 bases). Trimming shortened V by 1 base and J by 5 bases, and 15 bases separated the two germline ends. Germline lookup yields CDR1 SGHRS and CDR2 YFSETQ. This CDR3 spans 15 amino acids. The CDR3 DNA reads TGCGCCAGCAGCTTGATGGCTTCTAGGGGGGAGACCCAGTACTTC. It yields the protein CASSLMASRGETQYF.

This clone was seen once. The chain recombines TRBV3-1 (or the pseudogene TRBV3-2) with TRBJ2-7, with D possibly being TRBD1 (6 bases). The CDR3 is 15 residues long. Deletions cut 4 bases from V and 1 base from J, with 14 bases between. Per germline, CDR1 LGHDT and CDR2 YNNKEL (reference sequence). The CDR3 reads CASSPGAKGSYEQYF. The CDR3 DNA is TGTGCCAGCAGCCCAGGGGCAAAAGGGTCCTACGAGCAGTACTTC.

V gene TRBV19 combines with J gene TRBJ1-1; tentative D call: TRBD1 (5 bases). The CDR3 extends over 11 amino acids. V was shortened by 7 bases and J by 10 bases, with 13 bases between the two germline ends. Germline CDR1 LNHDA, CDR2 SQIVND (reference sequence). CDR3 protein: CASTRGRGAFF. For the CDR3, the DNA is TGTGCCAGTACCAGAGGGAGGGGAGCTTTCTTT.

J is TRBJ1-1 and V is TRBV18; D is perhaps TRBD1 (5 bases). CDR1 KGHSH and CDR2 LQKENI come from the germline V gene. Between the trimmed V and J ends, which lost 4 bases and 5 bases, there was a span of 29 bases. The CDR3 sequence is 19 residues long. The chain's CDR3 is CASSLAPGDRGMSRTEAFF. For the CDR3, the DNA is TGTGCCAGCTCACTAGCCCCGGGGGACCGTGGAATGTCGCGGACTGAAGCTTTCTTT.

In its sample, this clone was seen a few times. The chain combines TRBV5-1 with TRBJ2-3, with 13 bases fitting TRBD2. Per the germline V gene, CDR1 is SGHRS and CDR2 is YFSETQ. CDR3 size: 15 residues. J gave up 4 bases and V 10 bases, and 9 bases lay outside the gene matches. CDR3 sequence (DNA): TGCGCCTCAACTAGCGGGAGGGCCGTATCAGATACGCAGTATTTT. This encodes CASTSGRAVSDTQYF.

This CDR3 is CASSGHSGRGTYNEQFF. Written as DNA, the CDR3 is TGCGCCAGCAGTGGACATAGCGGGAGAGGTACCTACAATGAGCAGTTCTTC. This rearrangement joins TRBV10-1 to TRBJ2-1, with 9 nucleotides matching TRBD2. The CDR3 has 17 amino acids. J was trimmed by 2 bases and V by 4 bases; bases with no gene match: 9. Germline V gives CDR1 WNHNN, CDR2 SYGVQD (reference sequence).

This sequence joins TRBV3-1 (or the pseudogene TRBV3-2) and TRBJ1-1; D might be TRBD1 (5 bases). Germline CDR1 LGHDT, CDR2 YNNKEL (reference sequence). The CDR3 contains 12 residues. The germline V and J ends were trimmed by 3 bases and 7 bases, with 9 bases remaining between them. The CDR3: CASSQGTFEAFF. CDR3 sequence (DNA): TGTGCCAGCAGCCAGGGGACTTTTGAAGCTTTCTTT.

The genes are TRBV29-1 and TRBJ1-2; TRBD1 matches 9 bases. The V and J ends lost 5 bases and 4 bases, in that order; junction bases with no gene match: 14. Germline CDR1 and CDR2: SQVTM and ANQGSEA. The CDR3 contains 16 residues. The DNA of the CDR3 is TGCAGCGTTCGTTTTCCGGGACAGGGTATGGGCTATGGCTACACCTTC. It is translated as CSVRFPGQGMGYGYTF.

This sequence joins TRBV4-2 and TRBJ1-2; 9 bases fit TRBD1. Trimming cost V 0 bases and J 7 bases; bases outside gene matches: 12. The length of the CDR3 is 17 residues. Germline assignment: CDR1 LGHNA and CDR2 YNFKEQ. CDR3 protein: CASSQDLMGTGLGGYTF. CDR3 nucleotides: TGTGCCAGCAGCCAAGACCTGATGGGGACAGGGTTGGGTGGCTACACCTTC.

This sequence joins TRBV28 and TRBJ2-7; weak D call: TRBD1 (6 bases). CDR3 size: 16 residues. The V gene's germline CDR1 is MDHEN and CDR2 SYDVKM. Trimming removed 4 bases at V and 4 bases at J, with 20 bases between. This CDR3 is CASSYTSRGPYYEQYF. The CDR3 bases are TGTGCCAGCAGTTATACCTCCAGGGGTCCCTATTACGAGCAGTACTTC.